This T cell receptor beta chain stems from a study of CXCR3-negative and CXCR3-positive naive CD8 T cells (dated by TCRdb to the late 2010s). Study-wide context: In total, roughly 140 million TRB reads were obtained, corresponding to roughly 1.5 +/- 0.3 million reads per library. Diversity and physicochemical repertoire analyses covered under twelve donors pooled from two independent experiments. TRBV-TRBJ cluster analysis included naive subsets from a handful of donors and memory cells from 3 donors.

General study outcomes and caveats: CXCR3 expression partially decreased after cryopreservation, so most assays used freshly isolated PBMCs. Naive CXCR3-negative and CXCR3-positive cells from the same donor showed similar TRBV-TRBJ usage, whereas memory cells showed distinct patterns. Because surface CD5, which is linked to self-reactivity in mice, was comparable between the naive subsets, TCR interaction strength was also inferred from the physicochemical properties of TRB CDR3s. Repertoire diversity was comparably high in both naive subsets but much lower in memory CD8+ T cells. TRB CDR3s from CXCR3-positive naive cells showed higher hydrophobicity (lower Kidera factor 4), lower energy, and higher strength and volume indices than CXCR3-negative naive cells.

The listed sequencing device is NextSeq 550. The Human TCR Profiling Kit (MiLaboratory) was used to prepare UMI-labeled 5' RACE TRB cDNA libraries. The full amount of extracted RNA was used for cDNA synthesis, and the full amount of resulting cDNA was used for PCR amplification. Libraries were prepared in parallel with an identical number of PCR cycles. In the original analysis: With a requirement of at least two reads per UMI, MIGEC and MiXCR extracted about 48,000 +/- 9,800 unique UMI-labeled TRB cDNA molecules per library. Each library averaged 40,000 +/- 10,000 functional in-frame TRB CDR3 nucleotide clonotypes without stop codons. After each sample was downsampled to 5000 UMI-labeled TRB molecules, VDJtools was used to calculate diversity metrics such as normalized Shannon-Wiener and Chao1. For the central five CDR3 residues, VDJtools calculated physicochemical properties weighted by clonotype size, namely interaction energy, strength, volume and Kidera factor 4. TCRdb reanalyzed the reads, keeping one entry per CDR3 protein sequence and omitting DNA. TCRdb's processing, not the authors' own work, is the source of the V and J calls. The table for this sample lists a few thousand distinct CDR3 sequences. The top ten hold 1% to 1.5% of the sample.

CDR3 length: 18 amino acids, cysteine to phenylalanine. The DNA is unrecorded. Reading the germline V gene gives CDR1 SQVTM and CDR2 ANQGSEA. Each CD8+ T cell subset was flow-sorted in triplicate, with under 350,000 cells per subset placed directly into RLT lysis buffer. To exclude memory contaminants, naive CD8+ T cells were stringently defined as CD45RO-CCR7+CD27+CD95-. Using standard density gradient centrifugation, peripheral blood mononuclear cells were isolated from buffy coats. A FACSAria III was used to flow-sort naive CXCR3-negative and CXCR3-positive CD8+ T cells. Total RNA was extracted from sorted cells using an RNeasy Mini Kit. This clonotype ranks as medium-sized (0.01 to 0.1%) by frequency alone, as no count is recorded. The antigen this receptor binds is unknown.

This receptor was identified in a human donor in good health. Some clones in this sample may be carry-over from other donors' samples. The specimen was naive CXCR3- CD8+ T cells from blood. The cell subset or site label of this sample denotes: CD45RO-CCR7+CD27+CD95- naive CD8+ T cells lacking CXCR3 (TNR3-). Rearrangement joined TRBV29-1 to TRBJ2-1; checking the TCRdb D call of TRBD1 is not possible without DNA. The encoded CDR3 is CSGAPWRGPNNPYNEQFF.